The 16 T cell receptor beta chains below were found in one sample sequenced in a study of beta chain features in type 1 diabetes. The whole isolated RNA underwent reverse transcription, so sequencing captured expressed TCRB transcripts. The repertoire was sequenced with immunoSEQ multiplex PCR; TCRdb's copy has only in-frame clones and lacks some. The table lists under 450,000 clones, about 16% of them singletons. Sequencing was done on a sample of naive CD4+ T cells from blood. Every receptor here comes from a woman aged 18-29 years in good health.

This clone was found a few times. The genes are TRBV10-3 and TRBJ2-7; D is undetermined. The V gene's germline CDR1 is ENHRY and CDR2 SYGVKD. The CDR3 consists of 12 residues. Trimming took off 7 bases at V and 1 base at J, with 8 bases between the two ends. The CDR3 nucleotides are TGTGCCATCATGACTCCTTCCTACGAGCAGTACTTC. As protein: CAIMTPSYEQYF.

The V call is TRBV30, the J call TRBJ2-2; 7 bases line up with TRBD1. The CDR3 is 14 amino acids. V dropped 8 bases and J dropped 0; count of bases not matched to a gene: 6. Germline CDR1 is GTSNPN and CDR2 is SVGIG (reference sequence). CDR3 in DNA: TGTGCCCGTGACAGGGCTACGAACACCGGGGAGCTGTTTTTT. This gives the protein CARDRATNTGELFF. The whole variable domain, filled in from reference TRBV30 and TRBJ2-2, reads SQTIHQWPATLVQPVGSPLSLECTVEGTSNPNLYWYRQAAGRGLQLLFYSVGIGQISSEVPQNLSASRPQDRQFILSSKKLLLSDSGFYLCARDRATNTGELFFGEGSRLTVL.

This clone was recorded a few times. CDR3 nucleotides: TGTGCCAGCAGCTCGCTCCTCAGCACTGAAGCTTTCTTT. It is translated as CASSSLLSTEAFF. This sequence joins TRBV5-5 and TRBJ1-1; no reliable D call. V lost 3 bases and J 4 bases, leaving 10 bases between the germline ends. The CDR3 totals 13 residues. The V gene's germline CDR1 is SGHKS and CDR2 YYEKEE (reference sequence).

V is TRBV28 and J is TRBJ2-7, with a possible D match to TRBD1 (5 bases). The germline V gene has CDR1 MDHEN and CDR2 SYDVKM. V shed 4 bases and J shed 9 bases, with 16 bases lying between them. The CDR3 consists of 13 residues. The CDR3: CASSWTLPQAQYF. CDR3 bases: TGTGCCAGCAGTTGGACACTACCTCAGGCGCAGTACTTC. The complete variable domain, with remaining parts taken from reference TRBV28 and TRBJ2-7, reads DVKVTQSSRYLVKRTGEKVFLECVQDMDHENMFWYRQDPGLGLRLIYFSYDVKMKEKGDIPEGYSVSREKKERFSLILESASTNQTSMYLCASSWTLPQAQYFGPGTRLTVT.

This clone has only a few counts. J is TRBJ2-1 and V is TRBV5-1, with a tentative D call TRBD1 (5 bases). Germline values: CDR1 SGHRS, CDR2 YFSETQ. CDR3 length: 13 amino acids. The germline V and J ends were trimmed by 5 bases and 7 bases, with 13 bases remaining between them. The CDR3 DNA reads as TGCGCCAGCAGTAAAGGGGCCGCAAATGAGCAGTTCTTC. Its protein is CASSKGAANEQFF.

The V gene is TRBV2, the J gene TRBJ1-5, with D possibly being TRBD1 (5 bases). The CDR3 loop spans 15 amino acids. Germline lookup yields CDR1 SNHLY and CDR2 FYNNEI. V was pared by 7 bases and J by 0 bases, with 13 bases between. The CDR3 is CASTSDRNSNQPQHF. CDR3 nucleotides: TGTGCCAGCACCTCCGACAGAAATAGCAATCAGCCCCAGCATTTT.

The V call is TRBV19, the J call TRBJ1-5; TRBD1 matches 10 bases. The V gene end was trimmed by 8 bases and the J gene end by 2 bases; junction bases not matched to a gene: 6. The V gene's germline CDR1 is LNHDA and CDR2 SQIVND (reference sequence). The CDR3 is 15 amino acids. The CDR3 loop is CASRDRGAGNQPQHF. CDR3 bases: TGTGCCAGTCGGGACAGGGGAGCCGGCAATCAGCCCCAGCATTTT. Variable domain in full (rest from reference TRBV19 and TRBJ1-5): DGGITQSPKYLFRKEGQNVTLSCEQNLNHDAMYWYRQDPGQGLRLIYYSQIVNDFQKGDIAEGYSVSREKKESFPLTVTSAQKNPTAFYLCASRDRGAGNQPQHFGDGTRLSIL.

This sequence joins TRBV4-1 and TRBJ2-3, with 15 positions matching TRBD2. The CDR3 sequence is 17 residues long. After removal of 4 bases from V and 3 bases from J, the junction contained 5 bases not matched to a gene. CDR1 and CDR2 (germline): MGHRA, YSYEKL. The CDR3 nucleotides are TGCGCCAGCAGCCCAACCGGGACTAGCGGGAGGACAGATACGCAGTATTTT. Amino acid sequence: CASSPTGTSGRTDTQYF.

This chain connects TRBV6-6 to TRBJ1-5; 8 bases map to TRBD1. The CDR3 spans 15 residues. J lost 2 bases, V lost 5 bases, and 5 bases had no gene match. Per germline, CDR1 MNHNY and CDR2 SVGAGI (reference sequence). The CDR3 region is CASSLGQGGNQPQHF. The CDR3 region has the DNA TGTGCCAGCAGTCTCGGACAGGGTGGCAATCAGCCCCAGCATTTT.

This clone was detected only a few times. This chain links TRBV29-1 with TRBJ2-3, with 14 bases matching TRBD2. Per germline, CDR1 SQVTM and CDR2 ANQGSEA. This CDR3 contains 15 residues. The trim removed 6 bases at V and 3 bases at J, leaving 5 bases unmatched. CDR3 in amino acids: CSVGTSGSLTDTQYF. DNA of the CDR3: TGCAGCGTGGGGACTAGCGGGAGTTTGACAGATACGCAGTATTTT.

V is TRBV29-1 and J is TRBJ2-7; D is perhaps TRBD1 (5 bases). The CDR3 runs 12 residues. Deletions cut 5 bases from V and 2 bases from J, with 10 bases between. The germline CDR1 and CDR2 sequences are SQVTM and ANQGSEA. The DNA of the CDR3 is TGCAGCGTTTCCAGGACACCCTACGAGCAGTACTTC. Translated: CSVSRTPYEQYF.

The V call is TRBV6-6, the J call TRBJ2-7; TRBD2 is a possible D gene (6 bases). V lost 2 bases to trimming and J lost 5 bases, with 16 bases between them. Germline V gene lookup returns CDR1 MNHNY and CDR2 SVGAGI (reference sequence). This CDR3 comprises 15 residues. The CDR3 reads CASSYPGGRGDEQYF. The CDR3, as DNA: TGTGCCAGCAGTTACCCTGGGGGGAGAGGTGACGAGCAGTACTTC.

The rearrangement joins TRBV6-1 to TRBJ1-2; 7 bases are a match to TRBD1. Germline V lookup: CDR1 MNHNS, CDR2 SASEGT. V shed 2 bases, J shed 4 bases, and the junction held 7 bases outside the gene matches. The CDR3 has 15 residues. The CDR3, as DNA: TGTGCCAGCAGTGAAAGGACAGGACGGGGCTATGGCTACACCTTC. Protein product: CASSERTGRGYGYTF.

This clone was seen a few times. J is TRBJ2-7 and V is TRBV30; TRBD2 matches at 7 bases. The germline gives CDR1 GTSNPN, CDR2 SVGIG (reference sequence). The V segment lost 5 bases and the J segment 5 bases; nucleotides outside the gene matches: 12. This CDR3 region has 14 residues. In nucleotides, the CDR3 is TGTGCCTGGCGCAAATCGGGGGGTGGCAACGAGCAGTACTTC. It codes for CAWRKSGGGNEQYF.

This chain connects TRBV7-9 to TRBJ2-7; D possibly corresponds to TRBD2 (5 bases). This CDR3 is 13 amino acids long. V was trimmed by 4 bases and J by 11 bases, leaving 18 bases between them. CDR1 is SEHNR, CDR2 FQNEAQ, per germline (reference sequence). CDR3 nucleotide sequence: TGTGCCAGCAGCTCGGGGTCCTCGGAAAGAAAGTACTTC. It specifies CASSSGSSERKYF.

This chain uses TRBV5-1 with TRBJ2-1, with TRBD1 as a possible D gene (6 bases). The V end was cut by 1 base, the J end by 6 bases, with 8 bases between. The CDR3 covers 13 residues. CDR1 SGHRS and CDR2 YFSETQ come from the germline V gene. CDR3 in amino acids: CASSLTGLNEQFF. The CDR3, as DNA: TGCGCCAGCAGCTTGACAGGGCTCAATGAGCAGTTCTTC.